The rows below give T cell receptor beta chains drawn from one sample of a study of blood T cells in healthy people across ages. One entry per CDR3 protein results from TCRdb running MiXCR on the 5' RACE reads. The table lists approximately 790,000 distinct CDR3 sequences, around 68% of them singletons. Source material: blood. These receptors came from a man aged 25-45 years in good health. The CDR3 runs from the conserved cysteine through the conserved F or W. The order of the fields is clone size, V gene, D gene, CDR3 length, J gene, CDR3 DNA, CDR3 protein. D genes are given only for firm matches. Size is omitted from some rows. Given values are once, few, many or a class for expanded clones.

.	TRBV10-3	.	15	TRBJ2-1	TGTGCCGTCAGTGAGGGAGCGGTGGAGCCCAATGAGCAGTTCTTC	CAVSEGAVEPNEQFF
.	TRBV7-8	TRBD2	19	TRBJ2-5	TGTGCCAGCAGCTTGCCACCGGGAGGGGCCTCTCCATACCAAGAGACCCAGTACTTC	CASSLPPGGASPYQETQYF
few	TRBV5-1	.	16	TRBJ2-6	TGCGCCAGCAGCTTGGATACGGTCTCTGGGGCCAACGTCCTGACTTTC	CASSLDTVSGANVLTF
few	TRBV24-1	.	12	TRBJ2-5	TGTGCCACCTCGGGGTCTAGGGAGACCCAGTACTTC	CATSGSRETQYF
few	TRBV6-4	.	11	TRBJ2-4	TGTGCCAGCAGTGACTCGCCAGGGGAGTACTTC	CASSDSPGEYF
.	TRBV20-1	.	14	TRBJ1-2	TGCAGTGCTAGAGCCCCAACGGCCCGCTGGGGCTACACCTTC	CSARAPTARWGYTF
.	TRBV6-6	TRBD2	15	TRBJ2-7	TGTTCGTCCGGGACTAGCGGGAGGAGCGCCTACGAGCAGTACTTC	CSSGTSGRSAYEQYF
.	TRBV9	.	14	TRBJ2-7	TGTGCCAGCGGAAAGTCCGGGACAATTTACGAGCAGTACTTC	CASGKSGTIYEQYF
.	TRBV7-6	TRBD2	15	TRBJ2-7	TGTGCCAGCAGCCTTGGGACTAGCGGGTACTACGAGCAGTACTTC	CASSLGTSGYYEQYF
.	TRBV7-2	TRBD2	14	TRBJ2-7	TGTGCCAGCAGCTCCCAGGGAGGGCTGTACGAGCAGTACTTC	CASSSQGGLYEQYF
once	TRBV6-5	TRBD2	13	TRBJ2-3	TGTGCCAGCAAGCGGGGAGTCACAGATACGCAGTATTTT	CASKRGVTDTQYF
few	TRBV4-3	.	15	TRBJ2-7	TGCGCCAGCAGCCAAGCCTTTGGCGCGGTCTACGAGCAGTACTTC	CASSQAFGAVYEQYF
.	TRBV6-5	TRBD2	16	TRBJ2-4	TGTGCCAGCAGTTCAGGGACTAGCGGGGCTGGAAACATTCAGTACTTC	CASSSGTSGAGNIQYF
.	TRBV9	.	17	TRBJ1-4	TGTGCCAGCAGCGTAGGGCGAGGGGTCGGTGCTAATGAAAAACTGTTTTTT	CASSVGRGVGANEKLFF
.	TRBV7-6	.	16	TRBJ1-6	TGTGCCAGCAGCCAGTCTCCACCGGGGTTCGATTCACCCCTCCACTTT	CASSQSPPGFDSPLHF
.	TRBV9	.	13	TRBJ2-3	TGTGCCAGCAGCCCCCAGCCCTTTAGAACGCAGTATTTT	CASSPQPFRTQYF
.	TRBV6-5	TRBD2	15	TRBJ2-3	TGTGCCAGCGCCTGGATTCGGGGGGACGCAGATACGCAGTATTTT	CASAWIRGDADTQYF
.	TRBV20-1	TRBD2	13	TRBJ2-3	TGCAGTGTCTCTGGACTAGTTGCAGATACGCAGTATTTT	CSVSGLVADTQYF